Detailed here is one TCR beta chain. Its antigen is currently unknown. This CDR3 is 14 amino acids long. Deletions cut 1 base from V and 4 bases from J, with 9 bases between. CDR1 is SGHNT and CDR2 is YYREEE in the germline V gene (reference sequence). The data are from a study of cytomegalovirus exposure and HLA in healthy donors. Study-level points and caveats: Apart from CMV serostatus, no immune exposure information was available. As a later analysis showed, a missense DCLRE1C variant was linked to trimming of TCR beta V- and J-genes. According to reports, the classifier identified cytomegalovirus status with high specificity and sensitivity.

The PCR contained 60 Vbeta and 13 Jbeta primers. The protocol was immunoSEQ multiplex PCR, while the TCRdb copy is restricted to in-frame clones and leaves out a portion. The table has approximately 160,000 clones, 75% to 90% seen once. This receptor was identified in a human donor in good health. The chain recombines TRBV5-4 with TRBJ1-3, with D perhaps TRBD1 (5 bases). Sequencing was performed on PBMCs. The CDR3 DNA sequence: TGTGCCAGCAGCTTGTCAGGGAACGGAAACACCATATATTTT. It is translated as CASSLSGNGNTIYF.